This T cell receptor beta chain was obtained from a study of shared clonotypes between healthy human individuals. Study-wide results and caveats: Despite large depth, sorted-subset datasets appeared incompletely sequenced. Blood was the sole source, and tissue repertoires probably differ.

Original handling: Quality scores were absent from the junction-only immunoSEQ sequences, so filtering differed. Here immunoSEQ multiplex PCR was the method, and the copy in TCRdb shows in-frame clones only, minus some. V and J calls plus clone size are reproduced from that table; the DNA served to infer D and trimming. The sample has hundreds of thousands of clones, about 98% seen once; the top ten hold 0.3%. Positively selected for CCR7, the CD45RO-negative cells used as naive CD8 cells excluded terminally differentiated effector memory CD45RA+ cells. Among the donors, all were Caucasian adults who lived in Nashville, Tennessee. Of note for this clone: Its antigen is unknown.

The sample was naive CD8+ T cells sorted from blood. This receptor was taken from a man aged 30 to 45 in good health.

The CDR3, as DNA: TGTGCCAGCAGTCCTGACGGAGGGAGGGGGATAATCACAGATACGCAGTATTTT. This translates into CASSPDGGRGIITDTQYF. This sequence joins TRBV27 and TRBJ2-3; D might be TRBD2 (7 bases). Trimming shortened V by 5 bases and J by 2 bases, and 23 bases separated the two germline ends. Germline V gives CDR1 MNHEY, CDR2 SMNVEV (reference sequence). There are 18 residues in the CDR3.